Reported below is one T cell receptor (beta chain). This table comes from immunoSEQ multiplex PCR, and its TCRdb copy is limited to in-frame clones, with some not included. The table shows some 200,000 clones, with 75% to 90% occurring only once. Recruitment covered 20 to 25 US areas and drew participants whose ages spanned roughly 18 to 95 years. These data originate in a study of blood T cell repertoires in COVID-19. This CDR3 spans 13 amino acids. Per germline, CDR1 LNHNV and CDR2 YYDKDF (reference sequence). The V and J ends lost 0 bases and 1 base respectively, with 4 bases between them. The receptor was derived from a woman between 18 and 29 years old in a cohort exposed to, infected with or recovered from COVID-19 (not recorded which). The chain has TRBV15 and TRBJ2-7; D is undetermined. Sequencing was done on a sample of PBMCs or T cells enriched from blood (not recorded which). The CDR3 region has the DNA TGTGCCACCAGCAGAGACCGGTCCTACGAGCAGTACTTC. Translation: CATSRDRSYEQYF. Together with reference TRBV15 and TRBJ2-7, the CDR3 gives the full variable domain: DAMVIQNPRYQVTQFGKPVTLSCSQTLNHNVMYWYQQKSSQAPKLLFHYYDKDFNNEADTPDNFQSRRPNTSFCFLDIRSPGLGDTAMYLCATSRDRSYEQYFGPGTRLTVT.